This T cell receptor (beta chain) was identified during a study of T cell responses to AZD1222 COVID-19 vaccine. Using immunoSEQ multiplex PCR, the repertoire was profiled, and TCRdb retains in-frame clones only, with some absent. The sample shows 45,000 to 70,000 clones, about 90% of them seen only once. The germline V gene encodes CDR1 KGHSH and CDR2 LQKENI. The CDR3 runs 15 residues. V gave up 3 bases and J gave up 7 bases; unmatched junction bases: 6. Sequenced material: peripheral blood, taken 28 days after the second AZD1222 dose. The clonotype comes from an adult who received the AZD1222 COVID-19 vaccine. The chain is built from TRBV18 and TRBJ2-1, with 10 bases fitting TRBD2. CDR3 residues: CASSPGTSDWNEQFF. In DNA form, the CDR3 reads TGTGCCAGCTCACCTGGGACTAGCGACTGGAATGAGCAGTTCTTC. The whole variable domain, filled in from reference TRBV18 and TRBJ2-1, reads NAGVMQNPRHLVRRRGQEARLRCSPMKGHSHVYWYRQLPEEGLKFMVYLQKENIIDESGMPKERFSAEFPKEGPSILRIQQVVRGDSAAYFCASSPGTSDWNEQFFGPGTRLTVL.